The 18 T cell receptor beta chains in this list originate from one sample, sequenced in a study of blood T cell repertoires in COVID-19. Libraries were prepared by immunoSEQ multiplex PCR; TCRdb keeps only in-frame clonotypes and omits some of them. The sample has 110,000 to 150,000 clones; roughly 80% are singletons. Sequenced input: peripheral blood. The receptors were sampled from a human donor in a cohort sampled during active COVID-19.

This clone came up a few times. The CDR3 DNA reads as TGTGCCAGTAGTATGGGGGCGCGTATACCCGGGGAGCTGTTTTTT. Translated, it gives CASSMGARIPGELFF. The rearrangement joins TRBV19 to TRBJ2-2; the D gene is possibly TRBD1 (6 bases). Germline V gives CDR1 LNHDA, CDR2 SQIVND (reference sequence). The CDR3 consists of 15 residues. Trimming cost V 3 bases and J 6 bases, with 14 bases left between them.

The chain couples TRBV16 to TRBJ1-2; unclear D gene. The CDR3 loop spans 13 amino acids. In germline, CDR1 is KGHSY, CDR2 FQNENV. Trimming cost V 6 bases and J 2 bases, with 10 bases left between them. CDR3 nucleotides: TGTGCCAGCAGTCTAACAGCCAACTATGGCTACACCTTC. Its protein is CASSLTANYGYTF.

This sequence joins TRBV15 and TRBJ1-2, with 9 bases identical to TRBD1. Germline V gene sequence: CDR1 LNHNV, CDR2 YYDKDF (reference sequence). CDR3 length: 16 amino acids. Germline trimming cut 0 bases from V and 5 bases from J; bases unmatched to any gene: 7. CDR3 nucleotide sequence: TGTGCCACCAGCAGAGACGGGGGACAGGGTTTATATGGCTACACCTTC. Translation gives CATSRDGGQGLYGYTF.

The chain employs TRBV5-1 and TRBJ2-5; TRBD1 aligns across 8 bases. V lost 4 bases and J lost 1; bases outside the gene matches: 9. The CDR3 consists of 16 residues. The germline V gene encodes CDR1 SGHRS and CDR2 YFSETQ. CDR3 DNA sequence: TGCGCCAGCAGCCCAGGGGGCCAGTCCCCCCAAGAGACCCAGTACTTC. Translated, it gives CASSPGGQSPQETQYF.

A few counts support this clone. The CDR3 DNA sequence: TGTGCCATCACCAGACTAGCCGGCGGCACCGGGGAGCTGTTTTTT. Its protein is CAITRLAGGTGELFF. This sequence joins TRBV10-3 and TRBJ2-2; 7 bases align to TRBD2. The CDR3 length is 15 residues. J gave up 4 bases and V 7 bases, and 9 bases lay outside the gene matches. Germline V gene data show CDR1 as ENHRY and CDR2 as SYGVKD.

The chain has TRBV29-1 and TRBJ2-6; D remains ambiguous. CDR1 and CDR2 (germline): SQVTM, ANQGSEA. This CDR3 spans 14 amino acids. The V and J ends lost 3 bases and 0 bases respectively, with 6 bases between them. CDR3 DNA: TGCAGCGTTGACAGTGGCTCTGGGGCCAACGTCCTGACTTTC. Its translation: CSVDSGSGANVLTF.

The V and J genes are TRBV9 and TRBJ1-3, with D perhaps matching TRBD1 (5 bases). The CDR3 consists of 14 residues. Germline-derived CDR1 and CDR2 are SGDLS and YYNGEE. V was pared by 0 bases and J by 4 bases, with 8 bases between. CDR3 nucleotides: TGTGCCAGCAGCGTAGAGGGGTCGGGAAACACCATATATTTT. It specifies CASSVEGSGNTIYF. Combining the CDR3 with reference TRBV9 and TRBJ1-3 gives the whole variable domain DSGVTQTPKHLITATGQRVTLRCSPRSGDLSVYWYQQSLDQGLQFLIQYYNGEERAKGNILERFSAQQFPDLHSELNLSSLELGDSALYFCASSVEGSGNTIYFGEGSWLTVV.

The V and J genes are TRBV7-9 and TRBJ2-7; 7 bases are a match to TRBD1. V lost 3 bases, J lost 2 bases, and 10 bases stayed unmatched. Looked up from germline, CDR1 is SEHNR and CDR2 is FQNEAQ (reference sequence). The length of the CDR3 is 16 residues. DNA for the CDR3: TGTGCCAGCAGCTTGAGACGACAGGGCCTCACCTACGAGCAGTACTTC. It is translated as CASSLRRQGLTYEQYF.

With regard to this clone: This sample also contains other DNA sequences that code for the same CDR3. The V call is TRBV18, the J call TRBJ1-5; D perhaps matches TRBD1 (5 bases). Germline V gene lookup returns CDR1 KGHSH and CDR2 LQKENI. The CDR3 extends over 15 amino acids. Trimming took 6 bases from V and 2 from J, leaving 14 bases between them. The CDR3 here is CASSPQGGGNQPQHF. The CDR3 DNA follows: TGTGCCAGCTCGCCTCAGGGAGGCGGCAATCAGCCCCAGCATTTT.

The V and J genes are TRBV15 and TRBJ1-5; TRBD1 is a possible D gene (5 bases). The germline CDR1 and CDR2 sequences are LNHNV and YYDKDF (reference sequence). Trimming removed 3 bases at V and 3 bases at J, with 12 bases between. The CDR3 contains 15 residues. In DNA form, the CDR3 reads TGTGCCACCAGCAGTCCGGGGGAGCCCAATCAGCCCCAGCATTTT. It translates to CATSSPGEPNQPQHF.

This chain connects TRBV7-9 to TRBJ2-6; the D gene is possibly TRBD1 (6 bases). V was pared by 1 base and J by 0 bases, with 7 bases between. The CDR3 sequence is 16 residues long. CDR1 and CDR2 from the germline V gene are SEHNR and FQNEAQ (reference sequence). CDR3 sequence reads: CASSLGGGSGANVLTF. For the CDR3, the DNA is TGTGCCAGCAGCTTAGGAGGGGGCTCTGGGGCCAACGTCCTGACTTTC. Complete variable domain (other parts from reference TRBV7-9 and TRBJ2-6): DTGVSQNPRHKITKRGQNVTFRCDPISEHNRLYWYRQTLGQGPEFLTYFQNEAQLEKSRLLSDRFSAERPKGSFSTLEIQRTEQGDSAMYLCASSLGGGSGANVLTFGAGSRLTVL.

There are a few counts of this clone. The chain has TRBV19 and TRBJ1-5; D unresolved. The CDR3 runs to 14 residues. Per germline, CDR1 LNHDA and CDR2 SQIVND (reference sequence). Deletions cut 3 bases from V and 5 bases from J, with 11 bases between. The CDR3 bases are TGTGCCAGTAGTATGTGGAGGGAAGATCAGCCCCAGCATTTT. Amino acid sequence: CASSMWREDQPQHF.

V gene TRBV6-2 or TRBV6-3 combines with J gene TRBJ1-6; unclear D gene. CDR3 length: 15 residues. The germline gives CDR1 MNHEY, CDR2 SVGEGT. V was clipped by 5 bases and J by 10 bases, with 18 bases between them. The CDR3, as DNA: TGTGCCAGCAGTCCGCCTGGAGGGTACGGCTCACCCCTCCACTTT. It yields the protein CASSPPGGYGSPLHF.

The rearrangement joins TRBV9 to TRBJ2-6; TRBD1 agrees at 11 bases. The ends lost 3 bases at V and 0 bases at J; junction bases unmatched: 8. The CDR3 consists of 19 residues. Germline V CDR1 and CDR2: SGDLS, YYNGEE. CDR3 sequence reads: CASSASGTGGLSGANVLTF. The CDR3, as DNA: TGTGCCAGCAGCGCCTCCGGGACAGGGGGACTCTCTGGGGCCAACGTCCTGACTTTC.

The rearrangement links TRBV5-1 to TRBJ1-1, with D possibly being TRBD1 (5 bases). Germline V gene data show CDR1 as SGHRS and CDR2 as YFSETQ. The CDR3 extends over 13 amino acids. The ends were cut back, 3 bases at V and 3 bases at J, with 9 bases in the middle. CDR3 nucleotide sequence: TGCGCCAGCAGCTGGGGGAGGGACACTGAAGCTTTCTTT. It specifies CASSWGRDTEAFF. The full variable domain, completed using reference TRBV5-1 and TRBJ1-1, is KAGVTQTPRYLIKTRGQQVTLSCSPISGHRSVSWYQQTPGQGLQFLFEYFSETQRNKGNFPGRFSGRQFSNSRSEMNVSTLELGDSALYLCASSWGRDTEAFFGQGTRLTVV.

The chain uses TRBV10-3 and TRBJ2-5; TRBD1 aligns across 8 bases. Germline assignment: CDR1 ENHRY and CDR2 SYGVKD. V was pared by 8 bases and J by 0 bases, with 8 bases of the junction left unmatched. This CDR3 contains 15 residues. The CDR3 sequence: CAIGTGQAYQETQYF. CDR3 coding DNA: TGTGCCATCGGAACGGGACAGGCGTACCAAGAGACCCAGTACTTC.

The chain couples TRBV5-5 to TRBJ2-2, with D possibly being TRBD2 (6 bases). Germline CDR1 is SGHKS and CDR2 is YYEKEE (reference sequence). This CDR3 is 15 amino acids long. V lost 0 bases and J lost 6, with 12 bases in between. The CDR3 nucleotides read TGTGCCAGCAGCTTGGCCGGGGGTAACGCCGGGGAGCTGTTTTTT. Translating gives CASSLAGGNAGELFF.

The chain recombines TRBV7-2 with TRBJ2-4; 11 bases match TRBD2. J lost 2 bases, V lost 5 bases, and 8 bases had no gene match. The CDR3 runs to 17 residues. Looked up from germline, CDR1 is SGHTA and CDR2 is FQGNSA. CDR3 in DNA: TGTGCCAGCAGCATTAGTTCTAGCGGGGGGACCAAAAACATTCAGTACTTC. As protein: CASSISSSGGTKNIQYF. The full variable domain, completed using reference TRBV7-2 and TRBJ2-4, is GAGVSQSPSNKVTEKGKDVELRCDPISGHTALYWYRQSLGQGLEFLIYFQGNSAPDKSGLPSDRFSAERTGGSVSTLTIQRTQQEDSAVYLCASSISSSGGTKNIQYFGAGTRLSVL.